Included here is one TCR beta chain sequence, with context. This CDR3 spans 14 amino acids. Germline CDR1 MNHNS, CDR2 SASEGT. V was clipped by 3 bases and J by 6 bases; unmatched bases: 2. This entry is derived from a study of control samples from healthy donors and cancer patients. Produced via immunoSEQ multiplex PCR; TCRdb's table is partial and in-frame only. The sample has 70,000 to 85,000 clones; roughly 91% are singletons. The receptor comes from a man in his fifties or sixties in good health. Source material: blood. V usage is TRBV6-1 and J usage is TRBJ2-2; the match to TRBD1 covers 9 bases. The CDR3 here is CASSDTGGSGELFF. CDR3 nucleotide sequence: TGTGCCAGCAGTGATACAGGGGGCTCCGGGGAGCTGTTTTTT.